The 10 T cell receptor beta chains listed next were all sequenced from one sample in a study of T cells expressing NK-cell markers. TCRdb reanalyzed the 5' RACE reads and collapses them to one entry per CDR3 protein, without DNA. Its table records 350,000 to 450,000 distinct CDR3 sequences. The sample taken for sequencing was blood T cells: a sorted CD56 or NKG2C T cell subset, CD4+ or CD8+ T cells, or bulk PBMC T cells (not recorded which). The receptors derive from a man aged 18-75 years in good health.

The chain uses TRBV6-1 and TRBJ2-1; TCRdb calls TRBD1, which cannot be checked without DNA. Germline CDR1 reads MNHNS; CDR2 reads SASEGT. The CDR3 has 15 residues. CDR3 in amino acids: CASSQTGGWNNEQFF.

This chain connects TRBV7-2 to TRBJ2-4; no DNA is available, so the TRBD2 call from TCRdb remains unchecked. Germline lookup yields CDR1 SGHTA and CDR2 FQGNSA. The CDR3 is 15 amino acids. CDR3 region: CASGGGDGSKNIQYF.

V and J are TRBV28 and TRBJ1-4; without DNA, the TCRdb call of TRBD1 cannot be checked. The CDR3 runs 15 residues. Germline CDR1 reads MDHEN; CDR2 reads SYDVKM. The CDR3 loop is CASSFSRGFNEKLFF.

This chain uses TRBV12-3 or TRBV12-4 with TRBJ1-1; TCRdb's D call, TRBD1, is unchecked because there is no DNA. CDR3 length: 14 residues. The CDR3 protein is CASRPARSGTEAFF.

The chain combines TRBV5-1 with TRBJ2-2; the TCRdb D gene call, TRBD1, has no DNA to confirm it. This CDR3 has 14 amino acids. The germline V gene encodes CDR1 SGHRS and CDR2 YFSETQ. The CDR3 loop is CASSLTGHTGELFF.

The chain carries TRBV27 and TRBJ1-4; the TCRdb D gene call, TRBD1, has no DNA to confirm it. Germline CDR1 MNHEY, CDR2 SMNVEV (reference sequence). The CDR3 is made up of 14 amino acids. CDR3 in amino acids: CASSPPDGRGKLFF. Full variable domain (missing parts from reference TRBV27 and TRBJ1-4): EAQVTQNPRYLITVTGKKLTVTCSQNMNHEYMSWYRQDPGLGLRQIYYSMNVEVTDKGDVPEGYKVSRKEKRNFPLILESPSPNQTSLYFCASSPPDGRGKLFFGSGTQLSVL.

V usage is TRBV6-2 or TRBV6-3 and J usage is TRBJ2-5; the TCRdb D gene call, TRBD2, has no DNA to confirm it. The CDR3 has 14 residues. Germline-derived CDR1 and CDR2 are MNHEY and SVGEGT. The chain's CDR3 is CASSFAAGGETQYF.

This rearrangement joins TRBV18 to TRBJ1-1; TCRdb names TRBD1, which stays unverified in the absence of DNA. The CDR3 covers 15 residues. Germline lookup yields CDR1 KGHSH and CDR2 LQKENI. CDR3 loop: CASSPYGQENTEAFF.

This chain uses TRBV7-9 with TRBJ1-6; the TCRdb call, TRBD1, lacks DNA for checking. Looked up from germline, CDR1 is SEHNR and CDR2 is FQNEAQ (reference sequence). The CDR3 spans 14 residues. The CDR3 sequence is CASSQDIRSSPLHF.

The CDR3 loop reads CASSLVPGLAGATDTQYF. This chain connects TRBV5-1 to TRBJ2-3; the TRBD2 assignment by TCRdb is unverifiable without DNA. The germline gives CDR1 SGHRS, CDR2 YFSETQ. CDR3 length: 18 amino acids.